This T cell receptor beta chain came from a study of response to subunit inactivated influenza vaccine (dated by TCRdb to 2017 to 2018). Turning to the overall study: To follow how T cells responded to a trivalent subunit inactivated influenza vaccine, the researchers relied on deep quantitative profiling of the T cell receptor repertoire. Results the study describes overall, beyond this receptor: It was suggested by the authors that each seasonal influenza vaccination may recruit only a limited number of new T cells.

The library came from RT-PCR. Instrument on record: Illumina HiSeq 2500. The public reads were quality trimmed at Q25 with fastp and then assembled into clones with MiXCR by TCRdb, keeping productive beta chains. Records with the same CDR3 protein are collapsed into one entry carrying the most frequent genes and DNA. The sample includes over 750,000 distinct CDR3 sequences, with 20% to 25% observed a single time. Together, the top ten hold about 10% of the sample. CDR1 is given as SGHVS and CDR2 as FQNEAQ, both from the germline V gene. The germline V end is reduced by 5 bases and the J end by 2 bases; junction bases left unmatched: 19. Inclusive of the bounding cysteine and phenylalanine, the CDR3 is 20 residues long. Solely the CDR3 DNA is kept, with 60 bases framed from the first base. Many counts were recorded for this clonotype. Its antigen is unknown. Within one base of it there is no much larger clone, and no base qualities were kept.

This chain joins TRBV7-8 to TRBJ1-4; 8 of the junction bases match TRBD1. This receptor was identified in a man aged 50 to 60 who received an inactivated influenza vaccine. Donor details come from another sample of the same person, matched by shared clones. The sequences come from PBMCs from blood, collected roughly 5 days after vaccination. The CDR3 amino acid sequence is: CASSPNRGWTGPRTNEKLFF. The DNA reads TGTGCCAGCAGCCCGAACAGGGGATGGACAGGGCCGAGGACTAATGAAAAACTGTTTTTT.